The T cell receptor beta chain under discussion was sequenced for a study of blood T cell repertoires in COVID-19. For the study at large: Samples taken during acute and convalescent COVID-19 were collected in the United States, Italy and Spain. In each case, the material was cDNA or gDNA derived from T cells, B-cell-depleted T cells, or PBMCs.

CDR1 and CDR2 (germline): MNHEY, SVGAGI. Trimming removed 7 bases from V and 2 bases from J; junction bases left unmatched: 6. The CDR3 is 14 amino acids. Per the study methods: The assay estimated nucleated cells by amplifying reference gene primers. Some clones are missing from TCRdb's copy, which holds only in-frame ones; the method was immunoSEQ multiplex PCR. V, J and clone size were drawn from that table, and D and trimming were deduced from the DNA. Here the sample spans about 80,000 clones, around 88% being singletons. V is TRBV6-5 and J is TRBJ2-7; 9 bases are shared with TRBD1. This clonotype was obtained from a woman of 80 years or more with active or convalescent COVID-19. Sample: peripheral blood. CDR3 DNA: TGTGCCAGCAATAGGGACAGGGCCACCTACGAGCAGTACTTC. Its protein is CASNRDRATYEQYF.